The 2 T cell receptor beta chains presented below share a single source sample, sequenced in a study of shared clonotypes between healthy human individuals. Clones were sequenced by immunoSEQ multiplex PCR, and TCRdb holds only the in-frame ones, with some missing. The sample holds under 1,100,000 clones, 78% seen once. Material for sequencing was memory CD4+ T cells from PBMCs. As to subset: CD45RA-negative fraction. These receptors all stem from a man between 18 and 29 years old in good health. Some clones in this sample may be carry-over from other donors' samples.

V gene TRBV28 combines with J gene TRBJ1-5, with a tentative D call TRBD1 (6 bases). With 6 bases removed from V and 4 bases from J, the gap between germline ends came to 13 bases. The CDR3 extends over 14 amino acids. Germline assignment: CDR1 MDHEN and CDR2 SYDVKM. CDR3: CASRRDMGNQPQHF. DNA for the CDR3: TGTGCCAGCAGACGGGACATGGGAAATCAGCCCCAGCATTTT. The full variable domain, rest sourced from reference TRBV28 and TRBJ1-5, is DVKVTQSSRYLVKRTGEKVFLECVQDMDHENMFWYRQDPGLGLRLIYFSYDVKMKEKGDIPEGYSVSREKKERFSLILESASTNQTSMYLCASRRDMGNQPQHFGDGTRLSIL.

V gene TRBV6-6 combines with J gene TRBJ2-3; 11 positions match TRBD2. The CDR3 is 15 residues long. V shed 5 bases and J 4 bases; nucleotides not matched to a gene: 5. Looked up from germline, CDR1 is MNHNY and CDR2 is SVGAGI (reference sequence). The CDR3 reads CASSPSGRSPDTQYF. The CDR3 DNA is TGTGCCAGCAGTCCTAGCGGGAGGTCCCCAGATACGCAGTATTTT.